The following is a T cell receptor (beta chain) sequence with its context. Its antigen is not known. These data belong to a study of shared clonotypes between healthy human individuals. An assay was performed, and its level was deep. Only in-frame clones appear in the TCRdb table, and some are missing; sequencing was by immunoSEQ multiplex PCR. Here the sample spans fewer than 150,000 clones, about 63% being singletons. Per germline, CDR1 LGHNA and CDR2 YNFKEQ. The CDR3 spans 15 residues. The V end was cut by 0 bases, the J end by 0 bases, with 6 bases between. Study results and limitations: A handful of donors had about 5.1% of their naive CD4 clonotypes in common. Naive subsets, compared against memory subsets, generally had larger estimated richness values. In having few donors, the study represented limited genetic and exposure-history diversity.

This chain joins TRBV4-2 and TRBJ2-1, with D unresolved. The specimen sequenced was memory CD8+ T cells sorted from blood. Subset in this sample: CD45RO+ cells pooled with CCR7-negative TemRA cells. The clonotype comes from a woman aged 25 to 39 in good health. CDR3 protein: CASSQEPGSYNEQFF. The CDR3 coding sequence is TGTGCCAGCAGCCAAGAACCGGGCTCCTACAATGAGCAGTTCTTC.